The clone carrying this T cell receptor (beta chain) occurred many times. The antigen remains undetermined. The data derive from a study of CD8 T cells in ankylosing spondylitis. Study-level points and caveats: Some of these motif variants have turned up before, in reports on reactive arthritis synovial fluid and blood. Disease-linked clones reportedly concentrated significantly in matched ankylosing spondylitis synovial fluid.

TCRdb reanalysed the 5' RACE reads using MiXCR and keeps one entry per CDR3 protein. The sample carries approximately 260,000 distinct CDR3 sequences, 7.5% to 9% recorded once. This CDR3 is 14 amino acids long. Germline CDR1 is SNHLY and CDR2 is FYNNEI. V lost 6 bases and J 3 bases, leaving 14 bases between the germline ends. This receptor was identified in a male donor with ankylosing spondylitis or in good health (not recorded which). V gene TRBV2 combines with J gene TRBJ1-1, with a tentative D call TRBD1 (6 bases). The sample was blood, either unsorted or a sorted T cell fraction (not recorded which). CDR3 sequence reads: CASRITGLDTEAFF. CDR3 bases: TGTGCCAGCAGAATAACAGGGTTGGACACTGAAGCTTTCTTT.